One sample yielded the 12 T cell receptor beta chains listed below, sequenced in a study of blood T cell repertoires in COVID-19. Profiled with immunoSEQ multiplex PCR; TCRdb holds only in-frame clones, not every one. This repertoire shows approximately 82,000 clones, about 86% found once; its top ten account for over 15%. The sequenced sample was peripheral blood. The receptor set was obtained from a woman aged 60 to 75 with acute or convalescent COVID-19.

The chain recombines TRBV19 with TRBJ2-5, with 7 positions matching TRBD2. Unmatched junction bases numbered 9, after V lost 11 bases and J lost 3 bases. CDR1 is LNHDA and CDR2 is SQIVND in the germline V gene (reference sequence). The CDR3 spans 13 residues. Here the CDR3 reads CALWGGEKETQYF. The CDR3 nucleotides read TGTGCCCTCTGGGGGGGGGAGAAAGAGACCCAGTACTTC. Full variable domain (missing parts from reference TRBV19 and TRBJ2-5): DGGITQSPKYLFRKEGQNVTLSCEQNLNHDAMYWYRQDPGQGLRLIYYSQIVNDFQKGDIAEGYSVSREKKESFPLTVTSAQKNPTAFYLCALWGGEKETQYFGPGTRLLVL.

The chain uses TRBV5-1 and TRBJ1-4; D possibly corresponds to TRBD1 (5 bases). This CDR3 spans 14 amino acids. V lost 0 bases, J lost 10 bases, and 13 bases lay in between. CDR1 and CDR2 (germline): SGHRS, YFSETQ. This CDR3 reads CASSLALGQGKLFF. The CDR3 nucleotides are TGCGCCAGCAGCTTGGCCCTAGGACAAGGAAAACTGTTTTTT.

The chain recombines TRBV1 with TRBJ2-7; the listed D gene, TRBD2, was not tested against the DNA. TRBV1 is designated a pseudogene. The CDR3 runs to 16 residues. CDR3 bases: TGCACCAGCTCCGAGGGTTCTCTAGCGGGGGTCTACGAGCAGTACTTC. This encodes CTSSEGSLAGVYEQYF.

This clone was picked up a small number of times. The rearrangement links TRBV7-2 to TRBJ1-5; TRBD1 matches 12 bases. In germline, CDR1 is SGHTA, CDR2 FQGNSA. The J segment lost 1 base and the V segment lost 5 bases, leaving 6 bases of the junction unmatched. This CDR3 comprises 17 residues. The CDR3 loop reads CASSTSGTGGSNQPQHF. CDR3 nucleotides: TGTGCCAGCAGCACCAGCGGGACAGGGGGCAGCAATCAGCCCCAGCATTTT.

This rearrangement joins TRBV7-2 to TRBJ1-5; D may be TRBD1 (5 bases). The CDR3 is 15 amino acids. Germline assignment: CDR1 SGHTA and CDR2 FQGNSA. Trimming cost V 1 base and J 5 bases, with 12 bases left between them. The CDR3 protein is CASSLGTGGHQPQHF. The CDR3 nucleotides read TGTGCCAGCAGCTTAGGGACGGGGGGTCATCAGCCCCAGCATTTT. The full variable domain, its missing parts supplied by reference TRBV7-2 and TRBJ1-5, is GAGVSQSPSNKVTEKGKDVELRCDPISGHTALYWYRQSLGQGLEFLIYFQGNSAPDKSGLPSDRFSAERTGGSVSTLTIQRTQQEDSAVYLCASSLGTGGHQPQHFGDGTRLSIL.

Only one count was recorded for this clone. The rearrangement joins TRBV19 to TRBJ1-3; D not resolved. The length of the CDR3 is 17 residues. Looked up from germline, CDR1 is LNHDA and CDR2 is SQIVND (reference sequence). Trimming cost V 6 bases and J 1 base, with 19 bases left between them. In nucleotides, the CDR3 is TGTGCCAGTAGCCTAACCACTCCCGGGTCGTCTGGAAACACCATATATTTT. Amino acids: CASSLTTPGSSGNTIYF.

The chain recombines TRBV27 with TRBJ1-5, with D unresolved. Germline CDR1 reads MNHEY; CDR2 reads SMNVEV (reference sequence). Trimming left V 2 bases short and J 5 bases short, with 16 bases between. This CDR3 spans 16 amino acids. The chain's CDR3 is CASSLIGGVVDQPQHF. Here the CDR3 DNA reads TGTGCCAGCAGTTTAATAGGTGGAGTCGTGGATCAGCCCCAGCATTTT.

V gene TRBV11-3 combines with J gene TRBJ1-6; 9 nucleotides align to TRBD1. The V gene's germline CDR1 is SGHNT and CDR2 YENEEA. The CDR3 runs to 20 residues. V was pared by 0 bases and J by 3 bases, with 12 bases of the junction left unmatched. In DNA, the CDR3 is TGTGCCAGCAGCTTAGATTCGGGACAGGGAGGTGCCTTCTATAATTCACCCCTCCACTTT. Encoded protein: CASSLDSGQGGAFYNSPLHF.

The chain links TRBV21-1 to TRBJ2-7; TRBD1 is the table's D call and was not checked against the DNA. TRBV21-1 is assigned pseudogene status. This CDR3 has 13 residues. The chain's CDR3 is CASRDRISYEQYF. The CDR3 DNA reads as TGTGCCAGCCGGGACAGGATTTCCTACGAGCAGTACTTC.

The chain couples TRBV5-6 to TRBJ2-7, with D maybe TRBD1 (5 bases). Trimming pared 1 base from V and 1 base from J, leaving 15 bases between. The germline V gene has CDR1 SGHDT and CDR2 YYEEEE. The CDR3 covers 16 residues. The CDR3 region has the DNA TGTGCCAGCAGCTTGCTACAGGCTGAAGGGTCCTACGAGCAGTACTTC. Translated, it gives CASSLLQAEGSYEQYF.

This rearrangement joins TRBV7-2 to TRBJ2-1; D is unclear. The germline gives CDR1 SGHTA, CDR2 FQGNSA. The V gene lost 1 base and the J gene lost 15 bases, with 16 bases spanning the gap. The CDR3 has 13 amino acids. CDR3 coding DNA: TGTGCCAGCAGCTTAGTGGCCTCATTGCCGTGGTTCTTC. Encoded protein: CASSLVASLPWFF. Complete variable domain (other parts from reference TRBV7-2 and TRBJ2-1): GAGVSQSPSNKVTEKGKDVELRCDPISGHTALYWYRQSLGQGLEFLIYFQGNSAPDKSGLPSDRFSAERTGGSVSTLTIQRTQQEDSAVYLCASSLVASLPWFFGPGTRLTVL.

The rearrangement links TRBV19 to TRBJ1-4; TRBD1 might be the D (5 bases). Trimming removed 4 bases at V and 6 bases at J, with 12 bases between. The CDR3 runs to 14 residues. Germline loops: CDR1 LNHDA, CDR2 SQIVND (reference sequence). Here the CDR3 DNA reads TGTGCCAGTAGTACCAGGGTGCTCGATGAAAAACTGTTTTTT. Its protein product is CASSTRVLDEKLFF. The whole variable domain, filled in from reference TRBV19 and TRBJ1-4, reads DGGITQSPKYLFRKEGQNVTLSCEQNLNHDAMYWYRQDPGQGLRLIYYSQIVNDFQKGDIAEGYSVSREKKESFPLTVTSAQKNPTAFYLCASSTRVLDEKLFFGSGTQLSVL.